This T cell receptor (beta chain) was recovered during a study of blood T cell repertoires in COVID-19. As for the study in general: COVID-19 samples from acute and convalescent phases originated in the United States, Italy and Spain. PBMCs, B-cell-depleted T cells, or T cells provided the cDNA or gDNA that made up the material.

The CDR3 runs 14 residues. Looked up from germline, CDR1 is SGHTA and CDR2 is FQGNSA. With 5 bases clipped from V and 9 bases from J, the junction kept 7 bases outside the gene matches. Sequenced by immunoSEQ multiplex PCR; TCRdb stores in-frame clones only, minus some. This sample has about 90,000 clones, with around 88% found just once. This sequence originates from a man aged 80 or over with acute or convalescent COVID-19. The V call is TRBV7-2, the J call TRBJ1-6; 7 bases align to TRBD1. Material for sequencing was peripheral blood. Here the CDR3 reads CASSHGTATSPLHF. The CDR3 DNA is TGTGCCAGCAGCCATGGGACAGCCACTTCACCCCTCCACTTT.